Listed below are T cell receptor beta chains from one sample, sequenced in a study of regulatory T cells in long-lasting Graves disease. TCRdb independently ran MiXCR on the multiplex PCR reads; one entry per CDR3 protein. This sample has 400,000 to 650,000 distinct CDR3 sequences, with around 16% found just once. The same data also contributed to another study, on T cells in Graves' hyperthyroidism and ophthalmopathy.

Sequenced here: peripheral blood mononuclear cells (PBMCs), sampled at new diagnosis, from a patient treated with antithyroid drugs. Receptors originate from a woman in her forties or fifties with Graves disease. Each CDR3 is given with its conserved first and last residue. D genes are given only for firm matches. A clone size is listed for some rows: how often the clone was seen (once, few, many), or a class if it is expanded.

cdr3_aa: CASSLTWGRRNEQFF
cdr3_nt: TGTGCCAGCAGTTTAACGTGGGGGAGGAGAAATGAGCAGTTCTTC
j_call: TRBJ2-1
d_call: NA
clone_size: many
v_call: TRBV27

cdr3_aa: CASSYDVTEETQYF
cdr3_nt: TGTGCCAGCAGTTACGACGTGACGGAAGAGACCCAGTACTTC
j_call: TRBJ2-5
d_call: NA
clone_size: many
v_call: TRBV6-2/TRBV6-3

cdr3_aa: CASSPRASGNEQFF
cdr3_nt: TGTGCCAGCTCACCGAGAGCCTCGGGGAATGAGCAGTTCTTC
j_call: TRBJ2-1
d_call: NA
clone_size: many
v_call: TRBV18

cdr3_aa: CASSDPGQEDTEAFF
cdr3_nt: TGTGCCAGCAGTGACCCGGGACAGGAGGACACTGAAGCTTTCTTT
j_call: TRBJ1-1
d_call: TRBD1
clone_size: many
v_call: TRBV2

cdr3_aa: CASSRGRATSTDTQYF
cdr3_nt: TGTGCCAGCAGCCGAGGCAGGGCCACTAGCACAGATACGCAGTATTTT
j_call: TRBJ2-3
d_call: NA
clone_size: many
v_call: TRBV12-3/TRBV12-4

cdr3_aa: CASTNPRDSNYEQYF
cdr3_nt: TGTGCCAGCACCAACCCGAGGGACAGCAACTACGAGCAGTACTTC
j_call: TRBJ2-7
d_call: TRBD1
clone_size: NA
v_call: TRBV6-1

cdr3_aa: CASAILGQGARPETEAFF
cdr3_nt: TGTGCCAGCGCCATATTGGGACAGGGGGCGAGGCCGGAAACTGAAGCTTTCTTT
j_call: TRBJ1-1
d_call: TRBD1
clone_size: many
v_call: TRBV27

cdr3_aa: CASSLVLDSYEQYF
cdr3_nt: TGCGCCAGCAGCTTGGTTCTCGATTCCTACGAGCAGTACTTC
j_call: TRBJ2-7
d_call: NA
clone_size: few
v_call: TRBV5-1

cdr3_aa: CATSPSAAVDEQYF
cdr3_nt: TGTGCCACCAGTCCCTCCGCGGCCGTTGACGAGCAGTACTTC
j_call: TRBJ2-7
d_call: NA
clone_size: NA
v_call: TRBV15

cdr3_aa: CASSEARGGYTF
cdr3_nt: TGTGCCAGCAGTGAAGCGCGCGGAGGCTACACCTTC
j_call: TRBJ1-2
d_call: NA
clone_size: many
v_call: TRBV2

cdr3_aa: CASTLGLAGAETQYF
cdr3_nt: TGTGCCAGCACCCTGGGACTAGCGGGAGCAGAGACCCAGTACTTC
j_call: TRBJ2-5
d_call: TRBD2
clone_size: many
v_call: TRBV12-3/TRBV12-4

cdr3_aa: CASSYKPTGDNQPQHF
cdr3_nt: TGTGCCAGCAGCTACAAACCGACAGGCGACAATCAGCCCCAGCATTTT
j_call: TRBJ1-5
d_call: NA
clone_size: few
v_call: TRBV5-6

cdr3_aa: CASSQQGFPNEKLFF
cdr3_nt: TGCGCCAGCAGCCAACAGGGGTTCCCTAATGAAAAACTGTTTTTT
j_call: TRBJ1-4
d_call: NA
clone_size: few
v_call: TRBV4-1

cdr3_aa: CASSLVVHTDTQYF
cdr3_nt: TGTGCCAGCAGCTTAGTGGTACACACAGATACGCAGTATTTT
j_call: TRBJ2-3
d_call: NA
clone_size: many
v_call: TRBV11-2

cdr3_aa: CSVGSSYEQYF
cdr3_nt: TGCAGCGTGGGCAGCTCCTACGAGCAGTACTTC
j_call: TRBJ2-7
d_call: NA
clone_size: few
v_call: TRBV29-1

cdr3_aa: CASRQGDIQYF
cdr3_nt: TGTGCCAGCAGACAGGGGGACATTCAGTACTTC
j_call: TRBJ2-4
d_call: TRBD1
clone_size: many
v_call: TRBV7-9

cdr3_aa: CASSFGQEWYGYTF
cdr3_nt: TGTGCCAGCAGCTTTGGGCAGGAGTGGTATGGCTACACCTTC
j_call: TRBJ1-2
d_call: NA
clone_size: NA
v_call: TRBV7-2

cdr3_aa: CSAQPGQGSPYEQYF
cdr3_nt: TGCAGCGCCCAACCGGGACAGGGGTCCCCCTACGAGCAGTACTTC
j_call: TRBJ2-7
d_call: TRBD1
clone_size: few
v_call: TRBV29-1

cdr3_aa: CASSLRQLSAEAFF
cdr3_nt: TGTGCCAGCAGTTTACGACAGTTATCTGCTGAAGCTTTCTTT
j_call: TRBJ1-1
d_call: NA
clone_size: few
v_call: TRBV12-3/TRBV12-4

cdr3_aa: CASGPPNRDSYEQYF
cdr3_nt: TGTGCTAGTGGTCCACCAAACAGGGATTCCTACGAGCAGTACTTC
j_call: TRBJ2-7
d_call: NA
clone_size: few
v_call: TRBV12-5

cdr3_aa: CSARDLGLSGNTIYF
cdr3_nt: TGCAGTGCTAGAGATCTGGGCTTATCTGGAAACACCATATATTTT
j_call: TRBJ1-3
d_call: NA
clone_size: NA
v_call: TRBV20-1

cdr3_aa: CASNRQGGIFF
cdr3_nt: TGTGCCAGCAATCGACAGGGGGGAATTTTCTTT
j_call: TRBJ1-1
d_call: TRBD1
clone_size: NA
v_call: TRBV12-3/TRBV12-4

cdr3_aa: CASIGSQVNGYTF
cdr3_nt: TGTGCCAGCATTGGTTCACAGGTTAATGGCTACACCTTC
j_call: TRBJ1-2
d_call: NA
clone_size: many
v_call: TRBV12-3/TRBV12-4

cdr3_aa: CASSLGQQKVF
cdr3_nt: TGTGCCAGCAGCTTAGGGCAGCAGAAAGTCTTC
j_call: TRBJ2-1
d_call: NA
clone_size: few
v_call: TRBV7-3

cdr3_aa: CASRPTGIRNQPQHF
cdr3_nt: TGTGCCAGCAGACCCACAGGGATTCGCAATCAGCCCCAGCATTTT
j_call: TRBJ1-5
d_call: NA
clone_size: many
v_call: TRBV28

cdr3_aa: CATTGGPNTGELFF
cdr3_nt: TGTGCCACCACAGGGGGTCCGAACACCGGGGAGCTGTTTTTT
j_call: TRBJ2-2
d_call: TRBD1
clone_size: few
v_call: TRBV19

cdr3_aa: CASRLTGAYSNQPQHF
cdr3_nt: TGTGCCAGCAGGCTCACAGGGGCATATAGCAATCAGCCCCAGCATTTT
j_call: TRBJ1-5
d_call: TRBD1
clone_size: many
v_call: TRBV27

cdr3_aa: CASSYSWGGGNQPQHF
cdr3_nt: TGTGCCAGCAGTTACTCGTGGGGGGGGGGAAATCAGCCCCAGCATTTT
j_call: TRBJ1-5
d_call: NA
clone_size: NA
v_call: TRBV6-5

cdr3_aa: CASSAGQGDRELFF
cdr3_nt: TGCGCCAGCAGCGCGGGACAGGGGGACCGGGAGCTGTTTTTT
j_call: TRBJ2-2
d_call: TRBD1
clone_size: many
v_call: TRBV5-1

cdr3_aa: CASSRGGCTDTQYF
cdr3_nt: TGTGCCAGCAGCCGCGGGGGGTGCACAGATACGCAGTATTTT
j_call: TRBJ2-3
d_call: TRBD2
clone_size: NA
v_call: TRBV3-1

cdr3_aa: CASSLQSGNTIYF
cdr3_nt: TGTGCCAGCAGCCTTCAGTCTGGAAACACCATATATTTT
j_call: TRBJ1-3
d_call: NA
clone_size: many
v_call: TRBV3-1

cdr3_aa: CASRYTYSGNTIYF
cdr3_nt: TGTGCCAGCAGGTACACTTACTCTGGAAACACCATATATTTT
j_call: TRBJ1-3
d_call: NA
clone_size: many
v_call: TRBV2

cdr3_aa: CSASGGEGSYNSPLHF
cdr3_nt: TGCAGTGCTAGTGGGGGGGAAGGGTCCTATAATTCACCCCTCCACTTT
j_call: TRBJ1-6
d_call: NA
clone_size: NA
v_call: TRBV20-1

cdr3_aa: CATSDTRIGGSGYTF
cdr3_nt: TGTGCCACCAGTGACACCCGGATAGGGGGCTCTGGCTACACCTTC
j_call: TRBJ1-2
d_call: TRBD1
clone_size: NA
v_call: TRBV24-1

cdr3_aa: CASSSQDRGPNEQYF
cdr3_nt: TGTGCCAGCAGTTCTCAGGACAGGGGTCCCAACGAGCAGTACTTC
j_call: TRBJ2-7
d_call: TRBD1
clone_size: few
v_call: TRBV6-2/TRBV6-3

cdr3_aa: CATSSTGGVSEAFF
cdr3_nt: TGTGCCACCAGCTCTACAGGGGGCGTTTCCGAAGCTTTCTTT
j_call: TRBJ1-1
d_call: TRBD1
clone_size: NA
v_call: TRBV24-1

cdr3_aa: CASSLGTGPSPLHF
cdr3_nt: TGTGCCAGCAGCTTAGGGACAGGGCCCTCACCCCTCCACTTT
j_call: TRBJ1-6
d_call: TRBD1
clone_size: few
v_call: TRBV7-9

cdr3_aa: CASTLRGTEAFF
cdr3_nt: TGTGCCAGCACCCTGCGTGGCACTGAAGCTTTCTTT
j_call: TRBJ1-1
d_call: NA
clone_size: NA
v_call: TRBV13

cdr3_aa: CASSWQVNEKLFF
cdr3_nt: TGTGCCAGCTCATGGCAGGTTAATGAAAAACTGTTTTTT
j_call: TRBJ1-4
d_call: NA
clone_size: many
v_call: TRBV18

cdr3_aa: CASSFYGNLTQYF
cdr3_nt: TGTGCCAGCAGCTTTTATGGAAATTTGACCCAGTACTTC
j_call: TRBJ2-5
d_call: NA
clone_size: many
v_call: TRBV5-6

cdr3_aa: CATSPRLAEDYEQYF
cdr3_nt: TGTGCCACCAGTCCCCGACTAGCGGAAGACTACGAGCAGTACTTC
j_call: TRBJ2-7
d_call: TRBD2
clone_size: many
v_call: TRBV15